This T cell receptor (beta chain) is drawn from a study of cytomegalovirus exposure and HLA in healthy donors. This clone was recorded a few times. This CDR3 is 14 amino acids long. In germline, CDR1 is SGHRS, CDR2 YFSETQ. Trimming removed 4 bases from V and 8 bases from J, with 18 bases in between. Researchers ran the PCR with 60 Vbeta and 13 Jbeta primers. Only in-frame clones appear in the TCRdb table, and some are missing; sequencing was by immunoSEQ multiplex PCR. The table has some 98,000 clones, about 80% seen once. The rearrangement links TRBV5-1 to TRBJ1-2, with D hard to call. The receptor was isolated from a man aged 40-49 years in good health and CMV-seronegative. The sequenced material came from PBMCs. The CDR3 loop is CASSQRQPKEGYTF. The CDR3 DNA reads as TGCGCCAGCAGCCAACGACAACCGAAGGAAGGCTACACCTTC.